Below are 13 T cell receptor beta chains sequenced from a single sample in a study of breast tumors, draining lymph nodes, adjacent tissues. The lymph nodes were axillary draining lymph nodes from breast cancer patients. TCRdb ran MiXCR on the multiplex PCR reads and lists one entry per CDR3 protein. Of 150,000 to 200,000 distinct CDR3 sequences in the sample, roughly a third were seen once. Sequencing input: axillary lymph node tissue. The receptors come from a female donor with breast cancer. Some clones in this sample may be carry-over from other donors' samples.

This clonotype was observed once. The rearrangement uses TRBV15 and TRBJ2-3; 8 nucleotides align to TRBD2. The CDR3 is 17 residues long. Trimming at V came to 3 bases and at J to 0 bases, leaving 8 bases not matched to a gene. Germline CDR1 reads LNHNV; CDR2 reads YYDKDF (reference sequence). CDR3 region: CATSSEAGAASTDTQYF. The CDR3 nucleotides are TGTGCCACCAGCAGTGAAGCGGGGGCGGCCAGCACAGATACGCAGTATTTT.

This clonotype was recorded many times. The J gene is TRBJ1-5, the V gene TRBV15, with a tentative D call TRBD1 (5 bases). The CDR3 has 14 residues. V was trimmed by 0 bases and J by 6 bases, leaving 9 bases between them. Germline V gene sequence: CDR1 LNHNV, CDR2 YYDKDF (reference sequence). The CDR3 region is CATSRDEGFQPQHF. The CDR3 DNA follows: TGTGCCACCAGCAGAGATGAGGGGTTTCAGCCCCAGCATTTT. The variable domain in full, completed from reference TRBV15 and TRBJ1-5, reads DAMVIQNPRYQVTQFGKPVTLSCSQTLNHNVMYWYQQKSSQAPKLLFHYYDKDFNNEADTPDNFQSRRPNTSFCFLDIRSPGLGDTAMYLCATSRDEGFQPQHFGDGTRLSIL.

The chain links TRBV12-3 or TRBV12-4 to TRBJ2-1, with D perhaps TRBD2 (6 bases). The J call may not be correct, given that the DNA end is closer to TRBJ2-4. The CDR3 has 15 amino acids. This CDR3 is CASSHRLGFANIQYF. The CDR3 DNA follows: TGTGCCAGCAGCCACCGACTAGGGTTTGCGAACATTCAGTACTTC.

The V call is TRBV11-2, the J call TRBJ1-3, with a tentative D call TRBD1 (5 bases). The CDR3 is made up of 14 amino acids. Germline V lookup: CDR1 SGHAT, CDR2 FQNNGV. V was shortened by 0 bases and J by 7 bases, with 10 bases between the two germline ends. This chain's CDR3 is CASSLESRGNTIYF. CDR3 in DNA: TGTGCCAGCAGCTTAGAGTCAAGGGGCAACACCATATATTTT.

To note about this clonotype: A much larger clone sits a single nucleotide away, making a read error possible. The chain carries TRBV19 and TRBJ2-3; D not resolved. Trimming removed 3 bases at V and 1 base at J, with 2 bases between. The germline gives CDR1 LNHDA, CDR2 SQIVND (reference sequence). The CDR3 is made up of 12 amino acids. The CDR3 region has the DNA TGTGCCAGTAGTATTGGCACAGATACGCAGTATTTT. Translation: CASSIGTDTQYF.

This clonotype was counted ten times or more. The chain is built from TRBV7-6 and TRBJ1-3; maybe TRBD1 (6 bases). Germline V CDR1 and CDR2: SGHVS, FNYEAQ. CDR3 length: 17 residues. The V end was cut by 5 bases, the J end by 4 bases, with 21 bases between. This CDR3 reads CASSRYLQGLVGNTIYF. CDR3 in DNA: TGTGCCAGCAGCCGATATCTACAGGGATTAGTAGGAAACACCATATATTTT.

Comments on this clonotype: This sequence may be a read error, since a much larger clone differs from it by one base. It is likely a read error, because the conserved phenylalanine at the end of the CDR3 is missing. This chain links TRBV7-9 with TRBJ2-5; D may be TRBD2 (5 bases). The V end was cut by 3 bases, the J end by 2 bases, with 10 bases between. The CDR3 totals 14 residues. The V gene's germline CDR1 is SEHNR and CDR2 FQNEAQ (reference sequence). CDR3 DNA: TGTGCCAGCAGCTTCCTAGCCGCACAAGAGACCCAGTACCTC. Translation gives CASSFLAAQETQYL.

Regarding this clonotype: It may be a read error: a sequence one base away is much more abundant. Likely a read error: the CDR3 ends without its conserved phenylalanine or tryptophan. CDR3 sequence reads: CASSSGRSSYNEQFL. The CDR3 nucleotides read TGTGCCAGCAGCAGCGGGAGGAGCTCCTACAATGAGCAGTTCCTC. The V gene is TRBV7-9, the J gene TRBJ2-1; 9 bases agree with TRBD2. V shed 5 bases, J shed 0 bases, and the junction held 2 bases outside the gene matches. The CDR3 runs to 15 residues. From germline, CDR1 is SEHNR and CDR2 FQNEAQ (reference sequence).

At least ten counts were recorded for this clonotype. The V and J genes are TRBV5-6 and TRBJ1-2; 7 bases match TRBD1. With V trimmed by 1 base and J by 0 bases, 3 bases remained unmatched. The V gene's germline CDR1 is SGHDT and CDR2 YYEEEE. The CDR3 extends over 15 amino acids. CDR3 amino acids: CASSLLQGTNYGYTF. CDR3 in DNA: TGTGCCAGCAGCTTGCTACAGGGGACTAACTATGGCTACACCTTC.

This clonotype was seen ten or more times. A single base separates this from a much larger clone, so it may be a read error. The chain recombines TRBV25-1 with TRBJ1-6; D remains ambiguous. Trimming shortened V by 1 base and J by 11 bases, and 9 bases separated the two germline ends. The CDR3 consists of 13 residues. Germline loops: CDR1 MGHDK, CDR2 SYGVNS. CDR3 protein: CASSELFRAPLHF. The CDR3 bases are TGTGCCAGCAGTGAATTATTTCGGGCACCCCTCCACTTT.

With respect to this clonotype: A single base separates this from a much larger clone, so it may be a read error. This chain links TRBV2 with TRBJ2-7; 8 nucleotides line up with TRBD1. CDR3 size: 16 residues. CDR1 and CDR2 from the germline V gene are SNHLY and FYNNEI. CDR3 sequence (DNA): TGTGCCAGCGGTGAAGGGGCAGGGGGCATTACCTACGAGCAGTACTTC. This translates into CASGEGAGGITYEQYF.

This clonotype was detected ten times or more. V is TRBV19 and J is TRBJ2-2; 8 bases are shared with TRBD1. The CDR3 totals 15 residues. The germline CDR1 and CDR2 sequences are LNHDA and SQIVND (reference sequence). The V gene end was trimmed by 5 bases and the J gene end by 7 bases; junction bases not matched to a gene: 9. This chain's CDR3 is CASSPGQGVRGELFF. The CDR3 DNA reads as TGTGCCAGTAGTCCCGGACAGGGAGTGCGCGGGGAGCTGTTTTTT.

This clonotype has at least ten counts. The CDR3 bases are TGCAGCGTTGATTCGGGACAGGGGAACTATGGCTACACCTTC. Translation: CSVDSGQGNYGYTF. The chain joins TRBV29-1 to TRBJ1-2; 10 bases fit TRBD1. The CDR3 totals 14 residues. The V and J ends lost 3 bases and 2 bases, in that order; junction bases with no gene match: 3. Looked up from germline, CDR1 is SQVTM and CDR2 is ANQGSEA.